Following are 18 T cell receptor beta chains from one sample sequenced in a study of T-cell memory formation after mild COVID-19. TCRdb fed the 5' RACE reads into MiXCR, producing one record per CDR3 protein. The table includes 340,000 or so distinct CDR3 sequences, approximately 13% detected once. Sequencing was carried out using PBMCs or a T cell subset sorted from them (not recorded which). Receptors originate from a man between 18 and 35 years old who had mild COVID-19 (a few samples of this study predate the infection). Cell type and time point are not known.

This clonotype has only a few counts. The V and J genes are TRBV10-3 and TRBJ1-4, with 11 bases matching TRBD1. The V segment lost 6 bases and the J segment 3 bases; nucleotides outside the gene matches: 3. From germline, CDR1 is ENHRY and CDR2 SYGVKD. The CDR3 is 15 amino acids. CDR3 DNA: TGTGCCATCAGAGGACAGGGGGCTCCTAATGAAAAACTGTTTTTT. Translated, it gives CAIRGQGAPNEKLFF.

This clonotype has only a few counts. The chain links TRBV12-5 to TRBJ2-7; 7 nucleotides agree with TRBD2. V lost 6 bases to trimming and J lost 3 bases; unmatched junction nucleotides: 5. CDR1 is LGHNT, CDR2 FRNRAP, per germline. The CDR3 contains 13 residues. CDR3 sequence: CASGSPGGYEQYF. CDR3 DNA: TGTGCTAGTGGCTCCCCGGGGGGCTACGAGCAGTACTTC. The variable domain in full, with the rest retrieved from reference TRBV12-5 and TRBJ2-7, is DARVTQTPRHKVTEMGQEVTMRCQPILGHNTVFWYRQTMMQGLELLAYFRNRAPLDDSGMPKDRFSAEMPDATLATLKIQPSEPRDSAVYFCASGSPGGYEQYFGPGTRLTVT.

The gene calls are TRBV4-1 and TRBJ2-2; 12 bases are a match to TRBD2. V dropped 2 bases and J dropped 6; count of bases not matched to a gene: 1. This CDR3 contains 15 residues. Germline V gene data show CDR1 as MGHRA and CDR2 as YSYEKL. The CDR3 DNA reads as TGCGCCAGCAGCCAACGGACTAGCGGGGCCGGGGAGCTGTTTTTT. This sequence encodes CASSQRTSGAGELFF.

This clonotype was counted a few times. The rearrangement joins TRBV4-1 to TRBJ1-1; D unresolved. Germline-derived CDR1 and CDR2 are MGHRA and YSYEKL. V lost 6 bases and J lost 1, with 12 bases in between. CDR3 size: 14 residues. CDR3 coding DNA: TGCGCCAGCAGGGGCCCGCTTCGGAACACTGAAGCTTTCTTT. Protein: CASRGPLRNTEAFF.

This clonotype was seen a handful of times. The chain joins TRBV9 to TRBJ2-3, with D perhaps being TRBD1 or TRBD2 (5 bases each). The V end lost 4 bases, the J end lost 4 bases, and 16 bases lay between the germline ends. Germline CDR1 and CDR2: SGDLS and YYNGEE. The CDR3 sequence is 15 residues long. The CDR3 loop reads CASSRGAQAPDTQYF. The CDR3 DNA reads TGTGCCAGCAGCCGAGGGGCCCAAGCCCCAGATACGCAGTATTTT.

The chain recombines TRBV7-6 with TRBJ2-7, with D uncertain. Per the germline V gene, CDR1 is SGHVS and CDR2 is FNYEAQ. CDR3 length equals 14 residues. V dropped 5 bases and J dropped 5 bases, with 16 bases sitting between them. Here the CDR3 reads CASSHTLVMDEQYF. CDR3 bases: TGTGCCAGCAGCCACACACTGGTCATGGACGAGCAGTACTTC.

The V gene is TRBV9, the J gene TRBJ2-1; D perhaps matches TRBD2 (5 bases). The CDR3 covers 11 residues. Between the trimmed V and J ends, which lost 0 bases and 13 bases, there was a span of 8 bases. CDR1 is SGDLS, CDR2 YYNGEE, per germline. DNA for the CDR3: TGTGCCAGCAGCGTAGGGGAGAGACAGTTCTTC. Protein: CASSVGERQFF.

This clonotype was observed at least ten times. CDR3: CAIGEVARLNTGELFF. The DNA for the CDR3 is TGTGCCATCGGAGAGGTCGCGAGATTGAACACCGGGGAGCTGTTTTTT. The chain is built from TRBV10-3 and TRBJ2-2, with no clear D. The CDR3 spans 16 residues. Germline V gene data show CDR1 as ENHRY and CDR2 as SYGVKD. Trimming stripped 8 bases from V and 1 base from J, with 17 bases between.

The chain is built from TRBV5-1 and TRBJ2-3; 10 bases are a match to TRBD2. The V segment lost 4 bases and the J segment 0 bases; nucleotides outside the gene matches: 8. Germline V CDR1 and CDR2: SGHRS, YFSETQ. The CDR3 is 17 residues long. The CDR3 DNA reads TGCGCCAGCAGCCCGCTGGCTAGCGGGGGAAGCACAGATACGCAGTATTTT. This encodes CASSPLASGGSTDTQYF.

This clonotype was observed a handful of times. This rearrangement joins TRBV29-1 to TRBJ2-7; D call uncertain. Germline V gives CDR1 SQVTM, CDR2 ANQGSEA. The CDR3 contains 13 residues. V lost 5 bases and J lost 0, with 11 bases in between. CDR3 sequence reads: CSVLGKNSYEQYF. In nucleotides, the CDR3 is TGCAGCGTTCTGGGCAAGAACTCCTACGAGCAGTACTTC.

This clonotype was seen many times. The chain's CDR3 is CSPKRGLETQYF. The CDR3 DNA reads TGCAGCCCTAAGCGGGGACTAGAGACCCAGTACTTC. This chain connects TRBV20-1 to TRBJ2-5; 7 bases map to TRBD2. The CDR3 has 12 residues. Per the germline V gene, CDR1 is DFQATT and CDR2 is SNEGSKA (reference sequence).

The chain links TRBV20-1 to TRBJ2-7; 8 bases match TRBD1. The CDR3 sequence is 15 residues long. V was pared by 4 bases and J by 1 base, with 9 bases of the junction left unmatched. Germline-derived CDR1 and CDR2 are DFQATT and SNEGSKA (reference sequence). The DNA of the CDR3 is TGCAGTGCTAAACCCCGACAGGGGACGTCCTACGAGCAGTACTTC. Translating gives CSAKPRQGTSYEQYF.

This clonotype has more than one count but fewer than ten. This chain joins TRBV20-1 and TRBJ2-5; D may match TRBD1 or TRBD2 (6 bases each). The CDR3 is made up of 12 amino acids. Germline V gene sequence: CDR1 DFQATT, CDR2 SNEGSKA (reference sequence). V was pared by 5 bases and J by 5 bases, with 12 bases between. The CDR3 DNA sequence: TGCAGTGCTTCGGGAGACAGGGAGACCCAGTACTTC. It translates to CSASGDRETQYF.

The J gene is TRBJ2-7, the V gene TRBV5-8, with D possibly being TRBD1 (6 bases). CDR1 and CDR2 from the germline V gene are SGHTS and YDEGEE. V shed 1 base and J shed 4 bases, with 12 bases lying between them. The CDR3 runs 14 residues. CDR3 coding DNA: TGTGCCAGCAGCTTGCTCGGCAGGGGTTACGAGCAGTACTTC. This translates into CASSLLGRGYEQYF. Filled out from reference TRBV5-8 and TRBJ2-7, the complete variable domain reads EAGVTQSPTHLIKTRGQQATLRCSPISGHTSVYWYQQALGLGLQFLLWYDEGEERNRGNFPPRFSGRQFPNYSSELNVNALELEDSALYLCASSLLGRGYEQYFGPGTRLTVT.

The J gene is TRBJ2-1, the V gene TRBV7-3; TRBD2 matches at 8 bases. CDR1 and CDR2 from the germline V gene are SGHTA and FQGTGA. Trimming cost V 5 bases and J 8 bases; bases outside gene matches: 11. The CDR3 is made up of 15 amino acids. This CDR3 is CASSPGTSSGDEQFF. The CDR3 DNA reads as TGTGCCAGCAGCCCAGGGACTAGTAGTGGCGATGAGCAGTTCTTC.

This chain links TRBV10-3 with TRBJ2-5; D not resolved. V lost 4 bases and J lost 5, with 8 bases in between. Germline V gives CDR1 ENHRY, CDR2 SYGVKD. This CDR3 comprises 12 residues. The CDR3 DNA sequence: TGTGCCATCAGTGCAGGTGGGGAGACCCAGTACTTC. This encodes CAISAGGETQYF.

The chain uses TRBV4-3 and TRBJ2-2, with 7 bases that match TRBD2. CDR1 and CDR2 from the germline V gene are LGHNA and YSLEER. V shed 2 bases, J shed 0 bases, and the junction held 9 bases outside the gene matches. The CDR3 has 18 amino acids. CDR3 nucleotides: TGCGCCAGCAGCCAACCCGTGGGGGGGAGCGCGAACACCGGGGAGCTGTTTTTT. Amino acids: CASSQPVGGSANTGELFF.

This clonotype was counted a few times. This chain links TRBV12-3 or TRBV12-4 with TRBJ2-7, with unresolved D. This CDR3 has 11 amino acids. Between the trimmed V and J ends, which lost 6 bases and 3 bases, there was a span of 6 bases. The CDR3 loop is CASRGFYEQYF. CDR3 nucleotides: TGTGCCAGCAGGGGCTTCTACGAGCAGTACTTC.